Below, 10 T cell receptor beta chains from the same sample are listed, as sequenced in a study of blood T cells in healthy people across ages. Through a sample-barcoded 5' primer and a J-beta primer mix, a second PCR was run for roughly 6 to 11 cycles. TCRdb re-derived calls from the 5' RACE reads in MiXCR, one entry per CDR3 protein. This repertoire shows approximately 1.5 million distinct CDR3 sequences, about 45% found once; its top ten account for more than 4%. The specimen was blood. Receptors were obtained from a woman between 18 and 29 years old in good health.

The gene calls are TRBV20-1 and TRBJ2-5; the D gene is possibly TRBD2 (5 bases). CDR3 size: 13 residues. In germline, CDR1 is DFQATT, CDR2 SNEGSKA (reference sequence). For the CDR3, the DNA is TGCACCCTTCGCGGGTTGGGTGGAGAGACCCAGTACTTC. It is translated as CTLRGLGGETQYF.

The V gene is TRBV4-3, the J gene TRBJ2-3; the match to TRBD2 covers 13 bases. J was trimmed by 2 bases and V by 5 bases; bases with no gene match: 1. The CDR3 totals 15 residues. CDR1 is LGHNA, CDR2 YSLEER, per germline. CDR3 DNA: TGCGCCAGCAGCGGGACTAGCGGGGCCACAGATACGCAGTATTTT. Its translation: CASSGTSGATDTQYF.

The J gene is TRBJ1-2, the V gene TRBV29-1, with D tentatively TRBD1 (5 bases). The CDR3 spans 13 residues. V was pared by 7 bases and J by 6 bases, with 18 bases between. Germline CDR1 and CDR2: SQVTM and ANQGSEA. The CDR3: CSGSRDGLNGYTF. The DNA of the CDR3 is TGCAGCGGTAGCCGGGACGGATTGAATGGCTACACCTTC.

This clonotype has only one observation. Germline and junction disagree at one end, which may indicate a read error. This chain links TRBV29-1 with TRBJ2-3, with 7 positions matching TRBD1. Germline CDR1 SQVTM, CDR2 ANQGSEA. The CDR3 extends over 14 amino acids. The CDR3 bases are TGCAGCGTTAAAGACAGGGTCAACACAGATACGCAGTATTTT. Protein: CSVKDRVNTDTQYF.

The CDR3 region is CSARVWDRGRIVDNEQYF. Written as DNA, the CDR3 is TGCAGTGCTAGAGTCTGGGACAGGGGGCGAATCGTAGACAATGAGCAGTACTTC. The chain has TRBV20-1 and TRBJ2-7, with 12 bases identical to TRBD1. CDR1 and CDR2 (germline): DFQATT, SNEGSKA (reference sequence). V dropped 1 base and J dropped 7; count of bases not matched to a gene: 17. This CDR3 contains 18 residues.

This sequence joins TRBV7-2 and TRBJ1-2, with a weak D call TRBD1 (5 bases). Germline V CDR1 and CDR2: SGHTA, FQGNSA. Trimming pared 5 bases from V and 4 bases from J, leaving 17 bases between. CDR3 size: 15 residues. CDR3 DNA sequence: TGTGCCAGCAGCCCACAGGCTACCCCTTTCTATGGCTACACCTTC. Its protein is CASSPQATPFYGYTF.

This clonotype has more than one count but fewer than ten. This sequence joins TRBV7-8 and TRBJ2-3, with D possibly TRBD1 on 5 matching bases. V shed 1 base and J shed 7 bases, with 12 bases lying between them. The germline V gene encodes CDR1 SGHVS and CDR2 FQNEAQ. This CDR3 is built from 14 residues. CDR3 coding DNA: TGTGCCAGCAGCTTAGGCTTTGGGGCAAATACGCAGTATTTT. Its translation: CASSLGFGANTQYF.

The chain carries TRBV4-1 and TRBJ2-5, with D possibly called TRBD1 or TRBD2 (6 bases each). The CDR3 contains 13 residues. Germline CDR1 MGHRA, CDR2 YSYEKL. Between the trimmed V and J ends, which lost 0 bases and 11 bases, there was a span of 13 bases. CDR3 sequence (DNA): TGCGCCAGCAGCCAAGAGGGGGGCAATGAGCAGTACTTC. This codes for CASSQEGGNEQYF.

A few counts support this clonotype. V and J are TRBV7-2 and TRBJ1-6; 8 nucleotides line up with TRBD1. The CDR3 sequence is 17 residues long. Germline values: CDR1 SGHTA, CDR2 FQGNSA. The trim removed 5 bases at V and 8 bases at J, leaving 14 bases unmatched. This chain's CDR3 is CASSPAGFGDRYSPLHF. In DNA, the CDR3 is TGTGCCAGCAGCCCTGCAGGTTTTGGGGACAGGTATTCACCCCTCCACTTT.

This clonotype has more than one count but fewer than ten. This chain joins TRBV29-1 and TRBJ2-3, with 8 bases aligning to TRBD2. The length of the CDR3 is 16 residues. Per the germline V gene, CDR1 is SQVTM and CDR2 is ANQGSEA. J lost 0 bases, V lost 5 bases, and 10 bases had no gene match. The CDR3 nucleotides read TGCAGCGTTTCTGAGCGGCTAGCGGGTAGCACAGATACGCAGTATTTT. This encodes CSVSERLAGSTDTQYF.